This T cell receptor beta chain was obtained from a study of blood T cell repertoires in COVID-19 (TCRdb year 2020). Background for the entire study: The collaborator samples originated in the United States, Italy and Spain and spanned the acute and convalescent phases of COVID-19. The repertoires were made available in a free public database intended to serve as a resource for research on the immune response to SARS-CoV-2. The prospective study material was composed of cDNA or gDNA derived from T cells, B-cell-depleted T cells, or PBMCs. The samples were drawn from two sources: the first 160 participants of the ongoing ImmuneRACE study, and fewer than 1,500 subjects contributed by 6 global collaborators. Deeply sampled blood TCRbeta repertoires from subjects exposed to, actively infected with, or recovered from COVID-19 were included in the dataset. Sample metadata almost always included a de-identified subject ID, COVID-19 status, age in years and sex. Where HLA class I and class II types were available, the types were taken from metadata supplied by the sample provider, not from assay-based typing.

To note about this clone: The antigen this receptor binds is unknown. No much larger clone is present one base from it, and per-base qualities are unavailable.

V is pared back by 1 base and J by 7 bases, with 14 bases lying between the germline termini. CDR1 SGHTA and CDR2 FQGTGA were looked up in the germline V gene. The CDR3 starts with the cysteine, ends with the phenylalanine, and has 14 residues. Solely the CDR3 DNA is kept, with 42 bases framed from the first base. General conclusions and limits of the study: How much clinical and demographic metadata was included differed by source and by participant, and the metadata was provided uncurated.

The immunoSEQ Assay, a bias-controlled multiplex PCR, was used to amplify TCRbeta CDR3 regions from genomic DNA. The paper's processing steps were these. The number of nucleated cells in each sample was estimated from the amplification of reference gene primers within the assay. Sequence reads were collapsed and filtered to measure the absolute abundance of every unique TCRbeta CDR3 rearrangement. Productive Simpson clonality was computed per sample as the square root of Simpson's diversity index over productive rearrangements. TCRdb re-hosts the immuneACCESS table, in-frame sequences only. Its copies lack some clones; in the studies checked, an unresolved V gene accounts for under half of them, and the cause for the rest is not known. For V, J and clone size, that table is used; D and trimming come from the DNA. The sample table holds about 340,000 clones, of which around four fifths were seen once. The ten top clones hold about 2.7% of the sample.

Each collaborating institution followed its own protocols to collect whole blood in K2EDTA tubes. For TCRbeta analysis, collaborator samples were shipped as frozen whole blood, as isolated PBMCs, or as DNA extracted from either sample type. The material sequenced was peripheral blood. This chain is built from TRBV7-3 and TRBJ2-7; matching of 7 bases hints at TRBD2 as the D gene. The receptor comes from a man in his thirties or forties with active or convalescent COVID-19. The sequenced DNA is TGTGCCAGCAGCTTAAGAGGCAGGGGAGGGGAGCAGTACTTC. Its protein product is CASSLRGRGGEQYF. With all but the CDR3 taken from the reference TRBV7-3 and TRBJ2-7 genes, the full variable domain is: GAGVSQTPSNKVTEKGKYVELRCDPISGHTALYWYRQSLGQGPEFLIYFQGTGAADDSGLPNDRFFAVRPEGSVSTLKIQRTERGDSAVYLCASSLRGRGGEQYFGPGTRLTVT.